Below are 8 T cell receptor beta chains sequenced from a single sample in a study of OX40 agonist ivuxolimab in advanced cancers. Profiled with immunoSEQ multiplex PCR; TCRdb holds only in-frame clones, not every one. The sample yields 70,000 to 75,000 clones, approximately 80% seen once. Sample: CD4+ or CD8+ T cells sorted from blood, taken in a trial of the OX40 agonist ivuxolimab. The receptors derive from an adult with an advanced solid tumor such as melanoma, head and neck, liver or kidney cancer.

The chain links TRBV18 to TRBJ1-6; no clear D. Trimming took 1 base from V and 14 from J, leaving 12 bases between them. CDR3 length: 13 residues. Looked up from germline, CDR1 is KGHSH and CDR2 is LQKENI. The CDR3 nucleotides read TGTGCCAGCTCACCACTTACGGGTGCTTCCCTCCACTTT. It is translated as CASSPLTGASLHF.

This chain connects TRBV2 to TRBJ1-4; maybe TRBD1 (5 bases). Between the trimmed V and J ends, which lost 9 bases and 4 bases, there was a span of 12 bases. The CDR3 length is 13 residues. Germline CDR1 and CDR2: SNHLY and FYNNEI. CDR3 protein: CASHDRNNEKLFF. The CDR3 nucleotides are TGTGCCAGTCACGACAGAAATAATGAAAAACTGTTTTTT.

The chain couples TRBV7-2 to TRBJ1-1, with D uncertain. The CDR3 has 13 residues. V lost 3 bases and J 1 base, leaving 6 bases between the germline ends. CDR1 SGHTA and CDR2 FQGNSA come from the germline V gene. CDR3 residues: CASSFSTNTEAFF. CDR3 nucleotide sequence: TGTGCCAGCAGCTTTTCCACGAACACTGAAGCTTTCTTT.

The rearrangement uses TRBV14 and TRBJ2-5; the match to TRBD2 covers 8 bases. V shed 2 bases and J 5 bases; nucleotides not matched to a gene: 13. CDR3 length equals 17 residues. Germline CDR1 SGHDN, CDR2 FVKESK. CDR3 DNA sequence: TGTGCCAGCAGCCAAATCGGGGGGGGCGGTTCGACGGAGACCCAGTACTTC. Residues: CASSQIGGGGSTETQYF.

V and J are TRBV15 and TRBJ2-7, with 10 bases fitting TRBD2. The CDR3 spans 17 residues. Germline values: CDR1 LNHNV, CDR2 YYDKDF (reference sequence). V lost 0 bases to trimming and J lost 2 bases; unmatched junction nucleotides: 7. CDR3 in amino acids: CATSREKSGGGTYEQYF. CDR3 coding DNA: TGTGCCACCAGCAGAGAGAAGAGCGGGGGGGGCACCTACGAGCAGTACTTC.

This chain joins TRBV6-1 and TRBJ2-7, with D perhaps matching TRBD2 (6 bases). Germline CDR1 reads MNHNS; CDR2 reads SASEGT. V was trimmed by 7 bases and J by 6 bases, leaving 22 bases between them. The CDR3 extends over 15 amino acids. This chain's CDR3 is CASTQRRGSNLEQYF. The CDR3 DNA is TGTGCCAGCACTCAAAGGAGGGGATCCAACCTCGAGCAGTACTTC.

This chain links TRBV19 with TRBJ1-6; TRBD1 is a possible D gene (5 bases). The CDR3 spans 15 residues. Trimming shortened V by 6 bases and J by 3 bases, and 12 bases separated the two germline ends. Germline lookup yields CDR1 LNHDA and CDR2 SQIVND (reference sequence). CDR3 loop: CASSLGGDYNSPLHF. CDR3 in DNA: TGTGCCAGTAGCTTGGGGGGAGACTATAATTCACCCCTCCACTTT. Based on the CDR3 plus reference TRBV19 and TRBJ1-6, the full variable domain is DGGITQSPKYLFRKEGQNVTLSCEQNLNHDAMYWYRQDPGQGLRLIYYSQIVNDFQKGDIAEGYSVSREKKESFPLTVTSAQKNPTAFYLCASSLGGDYNSPLHFGNGTRLTVT.

The rearrangement links TRBV7-9 to TRBJ1-1, with D possibly TRBD1 on 6 matching bases. Per the germline V gene, CDR1 is SEHNR and CDR2 is FQNEAQ (reference sequence). V lost 2 bases and J lost 10, with 14 bases in between. This CDR3 is built from 13 residues. DNA for the CDR3: TGTGCCAGCAGCTTATATGTAACAGGGCCAGCTTTCTTT. Protein sequence: CASSLYVTGPAFF.